One and the same sample provided the 14 T cell receptor beta chains below, sequenced in a study of cytomegalovirus exposure and HLA in healthy donors (dated 2017 in TCRdb). The library was generated by the immunoSEQ multiplex PCR assay. A mixture of 60 forward primers for TCR Vbeta segments and 13 reverse primers for TCR Jbeta segments was used in the multiplex PCR. Held by TCRdb, this immuneACCESS table contains in-frame sequences only and omits some clones. Under half of the omission traces to an unresolved V gene where checked; the cause of the rest is unknown. The sample contains 180,000 or so clones, over 65% of them found a single time. Clones ranked in the top ten supply around 1.5% of the sample. The sequenced material came from PBMCs. These receptors were obtained from a man aged 18 to 29 in good health and CMV-seronegative.

This clone appeared a few times. The chain joins TRBV7-9 to TRBJ1-1; no reliable D call. The germline V and J ends were trimmed by 3 bases and 6 bases, with 8 bases remaining between them. The CDR3 is 12 residues long. Germline loops: CDR1 SEHNR, CDR2 FQNEAQ (reference sequence). Here the CDR3 reads CASSFEGAEAFF. Written as DNA, the CDR3 is TGTGCCAGCAGCTTTGAGGGCGCTGAAGCTTTCTTT.

Only a few counts were recorded for this clone. This chain connects TRBV30 to TRBJ2-4; no reliable D call. Trimming took off 4 bases at V and 4 bases at J, with 5 bases between the two ends. Germline lookup yields CDR1 GTSNPN and CDR2 SVGIG (reference sequence). The CDR3 is 11 residues long. The CDR3 sequence: CAWTSKNIQYF. The CDR3 bases are TGTGCCTGGACTTCGAAAAACATTCAGTACTTC.

V and J are TRBV9 and TRBJ2-2; 14 bases map to TRBD2. This CDR3 has 19 amino acids. V lost 4 bases and J lost 0; bases outside the gene matches: 8. Germline CDR1 SGDLS, CDR2 YYNGEE. In DNA, the CDR3 is TGTGCCAGCAGCCCCCGACTAGCGGGAGGGAGAGCGAACACCGGGGAGCTGTTTTTT. Its translation: CASSPRLAGGRANTGELFF. Based on the CDR3 plus reference TRBV9 and TRBJ2-2, the full variable domain is DSGVTQTPKHLITATGQRVTLRCSPRSGDLSVYWYQQSLDQGLQFLIQYYNGEERAKGNILERFSAQQFPDLHSELNLSSLELGDSALYFCASSPRLAGGRANTGELFFGEGSRLTVL.

The chain's CDR3 is CASSERGSHEQYF. Here the CDR3 DNA reads TGTGCCAGCAGTGAACGGGGGAGCCACGAGCAGTACTTC. The V and J genes are TRBV6-1 and TRBJ2-7; perhaps TRBD2 as D (6 bases). The germline CDR1 and CDR2 sequences are MNHNS and SASEGT. Trimming took 2 bases from V and 5 from J, leaving 10 bases between them. The CDR3 consists of 13 residues.

As for this clone: The junction and the germline gene differ at one end; a read error may be behind it. The CDR3 DNA sequence: TGTGCTAGCAGCTTAAAACAGGGGACTGAAGCTTTCTTT. Encoded protein: CASSLKQGTEAFF. This rearrangement joins TRBV7-7 to TRBJ1-1, with TRBD1 matching over 7 bases. Looked up from germline, CDR1 is SSHAT and CDR2 is FNYEAQ (reference sequence). The CDR3 contains 13 residues.

V usage is TRBV7-9 and J usage is TRBJ1-6; D unresolved. CDR3 size: 11 residues. V was pared by 5 bases and J by 10 bases, with 6 bases between. Germline V CDR1 and CDR2: SEHNR, FQNEAQ (reference sequence). The CDR3 region is CASSAGSPLHF. DNA of the CDR3: TGTGCCAGCAGCGCGGGGTCACCCCTCCACTTT. Drawing the rest from reference TRBV7-9 and TRBJ1-6, the complete variable domain is DTGVSQNPRHKITKRGQNVTFRCDPISEHNRLYWYRQTLGQGPEFLTYFQNEAQLEKSRLLSDRFSAERPKGSFSTLEIQRTEQGDSAMYLCASSAGSPLHFGNGTRLTVT.

The chain employs TRBV7-9 and TRBJ2-1; 10 positions match TRBD2. V lost 0 bases and J lost 0; bases outside the gene matches: 5. This CDR3 has 18 residues. CDR1 SEHNR and CDR2 FQNEAQ come from the germline V gene (reference sequence). CDR3 region: CASSLARLAGASYNEQFF. In DNA form, the CDR3 reads TGTGCCAGCAGCTTAGCGCGTCTAGCGGGGGCCTCCTACAATGAGCAGTTCTTC. The full variable domain, its missing parts supplied by reference TRBV7-9 and TRBJ2-1, is DTGVSQNPRHKITKRGQNVTFRCDPISEHNRLYWYRQTLGQGPEFLTYFQNEAQLEKSRLLSDRFSAERPKGSFSTLEIQRTEQGDSAMYLCASSLARLAGASYNEQFFGPGTRLTVL.

The V and J genes are TRBV29-1 and TRBJ2-5; no firm D call. Germline CDR1 SQVTM, CDR2 ANQGSEA. Trimming cost V 6 bases and J 5 bases, with 16 bases left between them. The CDR3 consists of 13 residues. CDR3 amino acids: CSVAGTLRETQYF. For the CDR3, the DNA is TGCAGCGTCGCCGGTACCCTCCGGGAGACCCAGTACTTC.

This chain links TRBV7-9 with TRBJ1-4; 7 bases line up with TRBD1. The junction had 1 base not matched to a gene; V was cut back by 1 base and J by 5 bases. This CDR3 is 14 amino acids long. Per the germline V gene, CDR1 is SEHNR and CDR2 is FQNEAQ (reference sequence). The CDR3 reads CASSLEGANEKLFF. The CDR3 nucleotides are TGTGCCAGCAGCTTAGAGGGGGCGAATGAAAAACTGTTTTTT.

This clone turned up a few times. CDR3 in amino acids: CASSDSQGANGELFF. CDR3 nucleotide sequence: TGTGCCAGCAGTGACTCCCAGGGGGCGAACGGGGAGCTGTTTTTT. The J gene is TRBJ2-2, the V gene TRBV6-4, with 8 bases fitting TRBD1. Germline V gene sequence: CDR1 MRHNA, CDR2 SNTAGT. CDR3 size: 15 residues. Trimming removed 0 bases from V and 7 bases from J; junction bases left unmatched: 4.

The V gene is TRBV6-5, the J gene TRBJ1-1; possible D gene TRBD1, 6 bases. The CDR3 covers 14 residues. Trimming removed 6 bases at V and 0 bases at J, with 11 bases between. Looked up from germline, CDR1 is MNHEY and CDR2 is SVGAGI. The CDR3: CASRDSLMNTEAFF. The DNA for the CDR3 is TGTGCCAGCAGGGACAGTTTAATGAACACTGAAGCTTTCTTT.

J is TRBJ1-6 and V is TRBV6-1; no definite D call. This CDR3 contains 16 residues. Germline V gene sequence: CDR1 MNHNS, CDR2 SASEGT. V was pared by 4 bases and J by 3 bases, with 13 bases between. The CDR3 is CASSVSGLRYNSPLHF. The DNA for the CDR3 is TGTGCCAGCAGTGTGTCAGGTCTTCGCTATAATTCACCCCTCCACTTT.

This clone was recorded a few times. V gene TRBV9 combines with J gene TRBJ2-5; D gene uncertain. The V gene lost 0 bases and the J gene lost 0 bases, with 6 bases spanning the gap. This CDR3 spans 14 amino acids. Per germline, CDR1 SGDLS and CDR2 YYNGEE. The CDR3 DNA reads TGTGCCAGCAGCGTAGCCCCGTACCAAGAGACCCAGTACTTC. Translating gives CASSVAPYQETQYF. Together with reference TRBV9 and TRBJ2-5, the CDR3 gives the full variable domain: DSGVTQTPKHLITATGQRVTLRCSPRSGDLSVYWYQQSLDQGLQFLIQYYNGEERAKGNILERFSAQQFPDLHSELNLSSLELGDSALYFCASSVAPYQETQYFGPGTRLLVL.

A single count supports this clone. The V gene is TRBV10-3, the J gene TRBJ2-3; a weak D match, TRBD1 (7 bases). V lost 8 bases and J lost 5, with 17 bases in between. The CDR3 loop spans 14 amino acids. The V gene's germline CDR1 is ENHRY and CDR2 SYGVKD. The CDR3 DNA reads TGTGCCATCCGGACAGGCCAGGGGGGAGATACGCAGTATTTT. It translates to CAIRTGQGGDTQYF.